This T cell receptor beta chain was captured in a study of blood T cell repertoires in COVID-19. Study details: COVID-19 samples, acute and convalescent, were from the United States, Italy and Spain. The analysed material was cDNA or gDNA that came from T cells, B-cell-depleted T cells, or PBMCs.

Looked up from germline, CDR1 is SGHTA and CDR2 is FQGNSA. The CDR3 consists of 13 residues. Losses at the gene ends were 2 bases for V and 6 bases for J; bases not matched to a gene: 2. Per the authors' pipeline: Estimation of nucleated cell counts relied on the amplification of reference gene primers. Assay used: immunoSEQ multiplex PCR; TCRdb lists only in-frame clones, some missing. V and J calls and clone size are copied from that table; D and trimming were computed from the DNA. The sample has approximately 130,000 clones; over 70% are singletons. The chain joins TRBV7-2 to TRBJ2-7, with 9 bases identical to TRBD1. This clonotype was obtained from a man at least 80 years old with active or convalescent COVID-19. The sequencing sample was made of peripheral blood. CDR3 DNA: TGTGCCAGCAGCTTACGACAGGGGGGCGAGCAGTACTTC. Protein product: CASSLRQGGEQYF.